This T cell receptor beta chain stems from a study of blood T cells in healthy people across ages. Together with a sample-barcoded 5' primer, a J-beta primer mix was included in a second PCR lasting about 7 to 11 cycles. TCRdb reanalysed the 5' RACE reads using MiXCR and keeps one entry per CDR3 protein. The table lists over 950,000 distinct CDR3 sequences, 51% of them singletons. With 5 bases removed from V and 1 base from J, the gap between germline ends came to 11 bases. The CDR3 loop spans 14 amino acids. From germline, CDR1 is KGHSH and CDR2 LQKENI. The specimen was blood. The receptor was isolated from a woman in her sixties or seventies in good health. The rearrangement uses TRBV18 and TRBJ1-1; D call uncertain. CDR3 sequence: CASSSATRNTEAFF. The CDR3 DNA follows: TGTGCCAGCTCATCAGCGACAAGGAACACTGAAGCTTTCTTT. The whole variable domain, filled in from reference TRBV18 and TRBJ1-1, reads NAGVMQNPRHLVRRRGQEARLRCSPMKGHSHVYWYRQLPEEGLKFMVYLQKENIIDESGMPKERFSAEFPKEGPSILRIQQVVRGDSAAYFCASSSATRNTEAFFGQGTRLTVV.